Given below is one T cell receptor (beta chain) in context. Its target is unknown. This CDR3 region has 15 residues. Per germline, CDR1 LGHNA and CDR2 YNFKEQ. The V gene end was trimmed by 4 bases and the J gene end by 1 base; junction bases not matched to a gene: 6. The data derive from a study of cytotoxic CD8 clonotypes in ibrutinib-treated CLL. Study-wide background: Results showed 25 or so partial and 2 complete responses; following median 68 months, roughly 14 remained remitted, about 12 advanced. Findings and limits, study-wide: Clonality increased at ibrutinib response and stayed stable in sustained remission. At progression, however, it fell back toward baseline. In comparison with age-matched healthy donors, baseline clonality was higher and tracked circulating CD8+ T-cell counts.

T cells were sequenced at a targeted depth of 1 in 200,000 to 1 in 1 million. Sequenced by immunoSEQ multiplex PCR; TCRdb stores in-frame clones only, minus some. The table records fewer than 45,000 clones, 49% of them present only once. The receptor's source is a human donor with chronic lymphocytic leukemia. The chain has TRBV4-2 and TRBJ2-5; 7 bases agree with TRBD1. The sequenced sample was PBMCs, obtained before ibrutinib treatment. CDR3 protein: CASSPRQGSQETQYF. CDR3 bases: TGTGCCAGCAGCCCACGACAGGGTTCCCAAGAGACCCAGTACTTC.